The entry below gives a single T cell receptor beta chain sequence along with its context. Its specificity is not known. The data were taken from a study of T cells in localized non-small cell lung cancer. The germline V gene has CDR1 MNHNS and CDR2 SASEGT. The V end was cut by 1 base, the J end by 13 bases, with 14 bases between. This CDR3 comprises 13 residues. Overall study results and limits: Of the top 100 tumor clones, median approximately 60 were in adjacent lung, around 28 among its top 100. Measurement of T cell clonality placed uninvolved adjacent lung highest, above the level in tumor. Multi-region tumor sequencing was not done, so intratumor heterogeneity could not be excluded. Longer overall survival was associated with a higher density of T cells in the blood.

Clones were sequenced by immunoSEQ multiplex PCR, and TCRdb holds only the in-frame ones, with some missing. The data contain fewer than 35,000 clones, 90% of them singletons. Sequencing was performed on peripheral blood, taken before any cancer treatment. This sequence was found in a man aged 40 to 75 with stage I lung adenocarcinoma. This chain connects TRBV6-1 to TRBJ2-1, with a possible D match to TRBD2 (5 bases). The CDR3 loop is CASSEVPLEVQFF. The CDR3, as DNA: TGTGCCAGCAGTGAAGTCCCCCTGGAGGTACAGTTCTTC.